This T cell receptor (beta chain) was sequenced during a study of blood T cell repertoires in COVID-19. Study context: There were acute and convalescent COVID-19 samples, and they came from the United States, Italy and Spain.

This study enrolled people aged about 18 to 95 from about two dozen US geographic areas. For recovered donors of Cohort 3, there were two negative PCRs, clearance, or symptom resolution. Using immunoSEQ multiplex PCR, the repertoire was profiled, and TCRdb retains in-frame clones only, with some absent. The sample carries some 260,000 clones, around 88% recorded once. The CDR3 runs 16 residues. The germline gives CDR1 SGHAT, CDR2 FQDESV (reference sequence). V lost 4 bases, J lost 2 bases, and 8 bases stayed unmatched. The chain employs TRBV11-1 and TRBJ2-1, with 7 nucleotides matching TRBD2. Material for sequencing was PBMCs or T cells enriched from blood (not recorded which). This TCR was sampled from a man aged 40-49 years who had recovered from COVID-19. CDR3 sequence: CASSSRERGPYNEQFF. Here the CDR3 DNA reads TGTGCCAGCAGCTCGCGCGAGCGGGGACCCTACAATGAGCAGTTCTTC. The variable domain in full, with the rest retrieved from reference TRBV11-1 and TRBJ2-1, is EAEVAQSPRYKITEKSQAVAFWCDPISGHATLYWYRQILGQGPELLVQFQDESVVDDSQLPKDRFSAERLKGVDSTLKIQPAELGDSAMYLCASSSRERGPYNEQFFGPGTRLTVL.